A selection of T cell receptor beta chains follows, all from one sample in a study of STAT5B mutations in CD4+ large granular lymphocyte leukemia. Clones were read by immunoSEQ multiplex PCR, and TCRdb kept only the in-frame ones, dropping some. Of 15,000 to 20,000 clones in the sample, around 84% were seen once. Sequencing input: CD4+ T cells from blood buffy coats. The receptors derive from a human donor in good health. Each CDR3 is given with its conserved first and last residue. A D gene is named only where the DNA matches it firmly. Clone size is stated in some rows and not others, as once, few, many or a class when expanded.

>TRBD1|.|TRBV27|TRBJ2-2
CASSSPPRGGPNTGELFF
TGTGCCAGCAGTTCCCCTCCTAGAGGGGGCCCAAACACCGGGGAGCTGTTTTTT
>TRBD2|.|TRBV18|TRBJ2-7
CASSTLAGEGEQYF
TGTGCCAGCTCAACACTAGCGGGAGAGGGAGAGCAGTACTTC
>TRBD2|once|TRBV5-5|TRBJ2-2
CASSPGLAGIGELFF
TGTGCCAGCAGCCCCGGACTAGCGGGAATCGGGGAGCTGTTTTTT
>.|once|TRBV30|TRBJ1-4
CAWSAGAVNEKLFF
TGTGCCTGGAGCGCAGGGGCCGTTAATGAAAAACTGTTTTTT
>TRBD1|.|TRBV18|TRBJ2-4
CASSPQGTGGNIQYF
TGTGCCAGCTCACCACAAGGGACAGGGGGGAACATTCAGTACTTC
>.|.|TRBV19|TRBJ2-1
CASSIAPLWGLNEQFF
TGTGCCAGTAGTATAGCTCCTCTTTGGGGCTTAAATGAGCAGTTCTTC
>.|.|TRBV29-1|TRBJ2-1
CSVEQQGGQFF
TGCAGCGTTGAACAGCAGGGCGGGCAGTTCTTC
>.|.|TRBV6-6|TRBJ1-1
CASSYHHQGTEAFF
TGTGCCAGCAGTTACCACCACCAGGGAACTGAAGCTTTCTTT
>.|.|TRBV7-2|TRBJ2-2
CASSHRTAGWAGELFF
TGTGCCAGCAGCCACCGGACAGCCGGTTGGGCCGGGGAGCTGTTTTTT
>TRBD1|.|TRBV30|TRBJ2-2
CAWSTGVSTGELFF
TGTGCCTGGAGTACAGGGGTGAGCACCGGGGAGCTGTTTTTT
>TRBD2|.|TRBV5-6|TRBJ2-3
CASSLGLAGVADTQYF
TGTGCCAGCAGCTTAGGGCTAGCGGGAGTCGCAGATACGCAGTATTTT
>.|.|TRBV7-9|TRBJ2-3
CASSPSGGTDTQYF
TGTGCCAGCAGCCCATCAGGGGGCACAGATACGCAGTATTTT
>.|.|TRBV10-3|TRBJ1-2
CAISESSAGNYGYTF
TGTGCCATCAGTGAGTCGAGTGCGGGAAACTATGGCTACACCTTC
>.|.|TRBV7-9|TRBJ2-6
CASSLTGSGANVLTF
TGTGCCAGCAGCCTAACAGGGTCTGGGGCCAACGTCCTGACTTTC
>TRBD1|.|TRBV11-1|TRBJ1-1
CASSQGGAAEAFF
TGTGCCAGCAGCCAGGGGGGGGCAGCTGAAGCTTTCTTT
>TRBD2|.|TRBV30|TRBJ2-3
CACRTSGRPDTQYF
TGTGCCTGTCGGACTAGCGGGAGGCCAGATACGCAGTATTTT
>.|.|TRBV10-1|TRBJ2-7
CASSESLAGEQYF
TGCGCCAGCAGTGAGTCGCTGGCGGGCGAGCAGTACTTC
>TRBD2|.|TRBV18|TRBJ2-7
CASSKLAGTTGGEQYF
TGTGCCAGCTCAAAGTTAGCCGGGACCACGGGAGGGGAGCAGTACTTC
>.|.|TRBV7-6|TRBJ1-1
CASSLLGFGTEAFF
TGTGCCAGCAGCTTATTAGGGTTCGGCACTGAAGCTTTCTTT
>.|.|TRBV15|TRBJ2-5
CATSRAGRSETQYF
TGTGCCACCAGCAGAGCGGGACGGTCTGAGACCCAGTACTTC
>.|.|TRBV15|TRBJ2-5
CATSRPGVMETQYF
TGTGCCACCAGCCGCCCGGGGGTCATGGAGACCCAGTACTTC
>.|.|TRBV5-8|TRBJ1-1
CASSLRPSSAFF
TGTGCCAGCAGCTTGCGTCCCTCTTCCGCTTTCTTT
>.|.|TRBV27|TRBJ1-1
CASSPGYVNTEAFF
TGTGCCAGCAGCCCAGGGTACGTGAACACTGAAGCTTTCTTT
>.|.|TRBV6-4|TRBJ1-2
CASRTSAGANYGYTF
TGTGCCAGCAGAACCTCCGCGGGAGCTAACTATGGCTACACCTTC
>.|.|TRBV5-4|TRBJ1-4
CASSLRGNNEKLFF
TGTGCCAGCAGCTTGAGAGGGAATAATGAAAAACTGTTTTTT
>TRBD2|.|TRBV30|TRBJ2-2
CAGTSGMNTGELFF
TGTGCCGGTACTAGCGGGATGAACACCGGGGAGCTGTTTTTT
>.|.|TRBV5-1|TRBJ2-6
CASSALSGANVLTF
TGCGCCAGCTCGGCCCTCTCTGGGGCCAACGTCCTGACTTTC
>.|.|TRBV4-1|TRBJ1-5
CASSQQENQPQHF
TGCGCCAGCAGCCAACAGGAAAATCAGCCCCAGCATTTT
>.|.|TRBV30|TRBJ2-7
CAWSKTGTAWNEQYF
TGTGCCTGGAGTAAAACCGGGACTGCCTGGAACGAGCAGTACTTC
>TRBD2|.|TRBV14|TRBJ2-3
CASSRLAATDTQYF
TGTGCCAGCAGCCGACTAGCGGCCACAGATACGCAGTATTTT
>.|.|TRBV18|TRBJ2-7
CASSPMAFEQYF
TGTGCCAGCTCACCCATGGCTTTCGAGCAGTACTTC
>.|.|TRBV30|TRBJ1-1
CAWHLQGNTEAFF
TGTGCCTGGCATTTACAGGGGAACACTGAAGCTTTCTTT
>TRBD2|.|TRBV2|TRBJ2-6
CASSEGTSGSGANVLTF
TGTGCCAGCAGTGAAGGGACTAGCGGCTCTGGGGCCAACGTCCTGACTTTC
>.|few|TRBV10-3|TRBJ2-3
CAISVAGTSTTDTQYF
TGTGCCATCAGTGTGGCAGGGACGAGCACCACAGATACGCAGTATTTT
>.|.|TRBV25-1|TRBJ2-2
CASTPRRTNTGELFF
TGTGCCAGCACTCCGCGCAGGACGAACACCGGGGAGCTGTTTTTT
>TRBD2|.|TRBV18|TRBJ2-7
CASSPSGIKNEQYF
TGTGCCAGCTCACCCAGCGGGATAAAAAACGAGCAGTACTTC
>TRBD1|.|TRBV10-3|TRBJ2-7
CAISPGTVTYEQYF
TGTGCCATCAGTCCCGGGACAGTTACCTACGAGCAGTACTTC
>.|.|TRBV2|TRBJ1-1
CASTRVRGNTEAFF
TGTGCCAGCACCAGGGTGAGAGGAAACACTGAAGCTTTCTTT
>.|.|TRBV30|TRBJ2-5
CAWSPYRVQTQYF
TGTGCCTGGAGTCCCTACAGGGTCCAGACCCAGTACTTC
>TRBD2|.|TRBV15|TRBJ2-1
CATSRGGTSWIF
TGTGCCACCAGCAGAGGTGGGACTAGCTGGATCTTC
>.|.|TRBV19|TRBJ1-5
CASSGAARLQPQHF
TGTGCCAGTAGTGGGGCAGCCCGGCTTCAGCCCCAGCATTTT
>.|.|TRBV18|TRBJ2-5
CASSPQETQYF
TGTGCCAGCTCACCTCAAGAGACCCAGTACTTC
>TRBD1|once|TRBV28|TRBJ2-2
CASSLTGTGQAGELFF
TGTGCCAGCAGTTTAACGGGGACAGGGCAAGCCGGGGAGCTGTTTTTT
>TRBD1|few|TRBV7-9|TRBJ1-2
CASSLSGGWLYGYTF
TGTGCCAGCAGCTTATCAGGGGGATGGCTGTATGGCTACACCTTC
>TRBD1|.|TRBV18|TRBJ1-5
CASSSTGGSGNQPQHF
TGTGCCAGCTCATCCACAGGGGGCTCGGGCAATCAGCCCCAGCATTTT
>TRBD2|.|TRBV15|TRBJ2-7
CATSRDHGLAGGLSYEQYF
TGTGCCACCAGCAGAGATCATGGCCTAGCGGGAGGCCTCTCCTACGAGCAGTACTTC
>TRBD2|.|TRBV4-1|TRBJ2-2
CASSQWTSGRAGELFF
TGCGCCAGCAGCCAATGGACTAGCGGGAGGGCCGGGGAGCTGTTTTTT
>.|.|TRBV30|TRBJ1-2
CAWSQDNYGYTF
TGTGCCTGGTCACAGGACAACTATGGCTACACCTTC
>.|.|TRBV6-5|TRBJ1-4
CASTTIGEKLFF
TGTGCCAGCACCACTATAGGAGAAAAACTGTTTTTT
>TRBD2|once|TRBV5-4|TRBJ2-7
CASSQLAGGTYEQYF
TGTGCCAGCAGCCAGTTAGCGGGAGGAACCTACGAGCAGTACTTC
>.|.|TRBV29-1|TRBJ2-1
CSVLSSALEQFF
TGCAGCGTTTTGAGTAGCGCCCTCGAGCAGTTCTTC
>.|.|TRBV25-1|TRBJ1-2
CASSEWRGANYGYTF
TGTGCCAGCAGTGAATGGAGGGGAGCTAACTATGGCTACACCTTC
>TRBD1|.|TRBV12-5|TRBJ2-7
CASGLNVGTGSYEQYF
TGTGCTAGTGGTTTAAACGTAGGGACAGGGTCCTACGAGCAGTACTTC
>.|few|TRBV6-5|TRBJ1-5
CASSRTAYSNQPQHF
TGTGCCAGCAGCAGGACCGCGTATAGCAATCAGCCCCAGCATTTT
>.|.|TRBV10-3|TRBJ1-2
CAISESAGAYGYTF
TGTGCCATCAGTGAGTCGGCAGGGGCCTATGGCTACACCTTC
>.|.|TRBV15|TRBJ2-7
CATSRDRSSYEQYF
TGTGCCACCAGCAGAGACAGGAGCTCCTACGAGCAGTACTTC
>.|few|TRBV5-4|TRBJ2-7
CASSLGGLSSSYEQYF
TGTGCCAGCAGCTTAGGTGGACTTTCGAGCTCCTACGAGCAGTACTTC